This TCR beta chain was captured by sequencing in a study of graft-versus-host responses after intestinal transplantation. Turning to the study itself: All recipients were transplanted with multivisceral, liver-intestinal, or isolated intestinal grafts. Induction using anti-thymocyte globulin, followed by tacrolimus and steroids for approximately 3 years, was given to all recipients.

Findings and caveats of the study: Declining HvG levels early post-transplant were linked to peak circulating GvH clone levels. GvH clones surfaced in recipient marrow, some emerging earlier in ileum or blood.

Notes on this clone: The antigen remains undetermined.

The germline V gene has CDR1 GTSNPN and CDR2 SVGIG (reference sequence). V was cut by 0 bases and J by 7 bases, with 16 bases left in between. The CDR3 spans 15 residues. This table comes from immunoSEQ multiplex PCR, and its TCRdb copy is limited to in-frame clones, with some not included. The repertoire holds 70,000 or so clones, 84% seen once, with approximately 0.39% in the top ten. The rearrangement links TRBV30 to TRBJ1-5, with a weak D call TRBD1 (6 bases). This TCR derives from a human donor who was the organ donor for an intestinal transplant. The source material was unstimulated CD4+ T cells sorted from spleen or lymph node cells, sampled before transplant. The CDR3, as DNA: TGTGCCTGGAGTGTACGGTCGGGGGGGGGCCAGCCCCAGCATTTT. It yields the protein CAWSVRSGGGQPQHF.